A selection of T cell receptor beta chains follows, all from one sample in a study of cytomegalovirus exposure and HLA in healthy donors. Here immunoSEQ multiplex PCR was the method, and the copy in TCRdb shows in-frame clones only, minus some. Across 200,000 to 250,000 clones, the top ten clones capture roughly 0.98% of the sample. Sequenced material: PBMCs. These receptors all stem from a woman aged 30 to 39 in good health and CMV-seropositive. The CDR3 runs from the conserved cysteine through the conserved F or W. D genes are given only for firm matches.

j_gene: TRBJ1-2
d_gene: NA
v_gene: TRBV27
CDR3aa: CASGPNYGYTF
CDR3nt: TGTGCCAGCGGGCCTAACTATGGCTACACCTTC

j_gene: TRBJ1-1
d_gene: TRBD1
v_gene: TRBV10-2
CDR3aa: CASSESRTGEAFF
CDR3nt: TGCGCCAGCAGTGAGTCGAGGACAGGAGAAGCTTTCTTT

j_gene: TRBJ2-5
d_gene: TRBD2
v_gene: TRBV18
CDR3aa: CASSLTSGLETQYF
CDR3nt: TGTGCCAGCTCCCTGACTAGCGGCCTAGAGACCCAGTACTTC

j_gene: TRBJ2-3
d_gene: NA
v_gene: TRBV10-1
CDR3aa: CASSESGGDTQYF
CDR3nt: TGCGCCAGCAGTGAAAGCGGCGGGGATACGCAGTATTTT

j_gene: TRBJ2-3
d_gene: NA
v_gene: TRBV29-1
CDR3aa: CSVVGSSTDTQYF
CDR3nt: TGCAGCGTTGTAGGGAGCTCCACAGATACGCAGTATTTT

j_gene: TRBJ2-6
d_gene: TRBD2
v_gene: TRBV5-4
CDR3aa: CASSLGGLAGELSGANVLTF
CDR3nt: TGTGCCAGCAGCTTGGGAGGACTAGCGGGGGAACTCTCTGGGGCCAACGTCCTGACTTTC

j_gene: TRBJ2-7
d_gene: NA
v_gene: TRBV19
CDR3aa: CASSTTGGSIYEQYF
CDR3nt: TGTGCCAGTAGTACGACCGGGGGATCGATCTACGAGCAGTACTTC

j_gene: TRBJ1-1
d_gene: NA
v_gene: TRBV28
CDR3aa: CASSFWGLSMNTEAFF
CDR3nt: TGTGCCAGCAGTTTCTGGGGACTTAGCATGAACACTGAAGCTTTCTTT

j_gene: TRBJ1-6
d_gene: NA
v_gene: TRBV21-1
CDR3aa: CARSRDSMDSPLHF
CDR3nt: TGTGCCAGATCCCGGGACAGTATGGATTCACCCCTCCACTTT

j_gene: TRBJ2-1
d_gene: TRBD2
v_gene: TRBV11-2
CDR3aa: CASSTRLAPYNEQFF
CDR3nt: TGTGCCAGCAGCACCCGACTAGCCCCCTACAATGAGCAGTTCTTC

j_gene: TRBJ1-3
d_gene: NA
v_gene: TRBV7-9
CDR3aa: CASSLGVSGNTIYF
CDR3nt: TGTGCCAGCAGCTTAGGAGTCTCTGGAAACACCATATATTTT

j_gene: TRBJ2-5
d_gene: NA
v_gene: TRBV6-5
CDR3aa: CASSYATGQGETQYF
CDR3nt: TGTGCCAGCAGTTACGCTACGGGACAAGGGGAGACCCAGTACTTC